The 22 T cell receptor beta chains listed next were all sequenced from one sample in a study of blood T cell repertoires in COVID-19. Repertoires were generated with immunoSEQ multiplex PCR, while TCRdb's copy carries only in-frame clones and drops some. The repertoire includes about 150,000 clones, around 85% of them detected once, and about 6.1% sits in the top ten. The sample consisted of PBMCs or T cells enriched from blood (not recorded which). Receptors originate from a woman between 35 and 50 years old who had recovered from COVID-19.

CDR3 nucleotides: TGTGCCAGCAGTGAACAGGGGGCTCAGCCCCAGCATTTT. This translates into CASSEQGAQPQHF. The chain combines TRBV6-4 with TRBJ1-5, with 9 positions matching TRBD1. Germline V CDR1 and CDR2: MRHNA, SNTAGT. V shed 3 bases, J shed 6 bases, and the junction held 0 bases outside the gene matches. The CDR3 runs to 13 residues.

The gene calls are TRBV4-1 and TRBJ2-3, with 15 bases identical to TRBD2. CDR3 length equals 18 residues. Looked up from germline, CDR1 is MGHRA and CDR2 is YSYEKL. V was clipped by 4 bases and J by 0 bases; unmatched bases: 5. The CDR3 bases are TGCGCCAGCAGCCTGGGACTAGCGGGGGGCCCTAGCACAGATACGCAGTATTTT. Its protein is CASSLGLAGGPSTDTQYF.

This clone was observed a single time. The J gene is TRBJ1-1, the V gene TRBV19, with D perhaps matching TRBD1 (6 bases). The CDR3 totals 11 residues. With 6 bases removed from V and 7 bases from J, the gap between germline ends came to 9 bases. Germline V lookup: CDR1 LNHDA, CDR2 SQIVND (reference sequence). Here the CDR3 DNA reads TGTGCCAGTAGGACAGGAAATGAAGCTTTCTTT. Translation: CASRTGNEAFF.

This chain joins TRBV9 and TRBJ2-5; TRBD2 matches 9 bases. The V segment lost 0 bases and the J segment 5 bases; nucleotides outside the gene matches: 29. The CDR3 consists of 23 residues. The V gene's germline CDR1 is SGDLS and CDR2 YYNGEE. The CDR3 region is CASSVGPGGVPSGTSRRWETQYF. CDR3 coding DNA: TGTGCCAGCAGCGTAGGGCCAGGGGGTGTGCCCAGTGGGACTAGCAGGAGATGGGAGACCCAGTACTTC.

The chain is built from TRBV18 and TRBJ2-7, with D maybe TRBD2 (6 bases). The ends were cut back, 2 bases at V and 7 bases at J, with 9 bases in the middle. From germline, CDR1 is KGHSH and CDR2 LQKENI. The CDR3 consists of 12 residues. The CDR3 nucleotides read TGTGCCAGCTCACCAGGGGCGGGGGAGCAGTACTTC. Encoded protein: CASSPGAGEQYF.

The table lists this clone with a count of one. The genes are TRBV13 and TRBJ2-3, with D maybe TRBD2 (6 bases). Trimming took 3 bases from V and 2 from J, leaving 15 bases between them. Germline assignment: CDR1 PRHDT and CDR2 FYEKMQ (reference sequence). This CDR3 contains 16 residues. Here the CDR3 DNA reads TGTGCCAGCAGCTTTAGCGGCCAGGGCCTCACAGATACGCAGTATTTT. Amino acid sequence: CASSFSGQGLTDTQYF.

The gene calls are TRBV2 and TRBJ2-1; 8 bases agree with TRBD2. The CDR3 length is 18 residues. Per the germline V gene, CDR1 is SNHLY and CDR2 is FYNNEI. V dropped 5 bases and J dropped 2; count of bases not matched to a gene: 14. The CDR3 is CASSPGRVTSGTYNEQFF. CDR3 bases: TGTGCCAGCAGTCCCGGACGAGTAACTAGCGGAACCTACAATGAGCAGTTCTTC.

This clone was seen a handful of times. The chain recombines TRBV27 with TRBJ2-1; 9 bases fit TRBD1. The CDR3 has 14 residues. Germline assignment: CDR1 MNHEY and CDR2 SMNVEV (reference sequence). Unmatched junction bases numbered 4, after V lost 6 bases and J lost 4 bases. The CDR3, as DNA: TGTGCCAGCAGAAGACAGGGGGATTACAATGAGCAGTTCTTC. Amino acid sequence: CASRRQGDYNEQFF.

The rearrangement uses TRBV7-9 and TRBJ2-7; D possibly corresponds to TRBD2 (5 bases). The V gene lost 4 bases and the J gene lost 5 bases, with 15 bases spanning the gap. CDR3 length: 14 amino acids. Germline V CDR1 and CDR2: SEHNR, FQNEAQ (reference sequence). CDR3 DNA sequence: TGTGCCAGCAGCTGGCCGGGGTCCCCCCACGAGCAGTACTTC. Protein sequence: CASSWPGSPHEQYF.

The rearrangement joins TRBV5-6 to TRBJ2-5, with TRBD2 matching over 9 bases. The germline V gene has CDR1 SGHDT and CDR2 YYEEEE. Trimming cost V 0 bases and J 5 bases; bases outside gene matches: 5. The CDR3 contains 15 residues. CDR3 nucleotides: TGTGCCAGCAGCTTGGAAGGTACTAGCGGGGAGACCCAGTACTTC. Translated, it gives CASSLEGTSGETQYF.

CDR3 bases: TGTGCCTGGAGTGTAGAGGGCCAACAGCCCCAGCATTTT. Translating it yields CAWSVEGQQPQHF. The chain is built from TRBV30 and TRBJ1-5; D gene uncertain. The length of the CDR3 is 13 residues. Deletions cut 0 bases from V and 7 bases from J, with 10 bases between. Germline CDR1 GTSNPN, CDR2 SVGIG (reference sequence).

The chain recombines TRBV9 with TRBJ1-5; 8 positions agree with TRBD1. This CDR3 contains 15 residues. V lost 4 bases, J lost 5 bases, and 8 bases stayed unmatched. The germline CDR1 and CDR2 sequences are SGDLS and YYNGEE. The CDR3 loop is CASSKTGAGDQPQHF. CDR3 bases: TGTGCCAGCAGCAAGACAGGGGCCGGGGATCAGCCCCAGCATTTT. The variable domain in full, completed from reference TRBV9 and TRBJ1-5, reads DSGVTQTPKHLITATGQRVTLRCSPRSGDLSVYWYQQSLDQGLQFLIQYYNGEERAKGNILERFSAQQFPDLHSELNLSSLELGDSALYFCASSKTGAGDQPQHFGDGTRLSIL.

The chain uses TRBV7-3 and TRBJ2-1; 9 bases agree with TRBD2. Trimming cost V 3 bases and J 0 bases; bases outside gene matches: 6. From germline, CDR1 is SGHTA and CDR2 FQGTGA. CDR3 length: 17 amino acids. CDR3 nucleotides: TGTGCCAGCAGCTTGGGGAGCGGGAGGTACTCCTACAATGAGCAGTTCTTC. Its protein is CASSLGSGRYSYNEQFF.

V usage is TRBV2 and J usage is TRBJ1-5, with D tentatively TRBD1 (6 bases). In germline, CDR1 is SNHLY, CDR2 FYNNEI. This CDR3 is built from 14 residues. The ends were cut back, 7 bases at V and 0 bases at J, with 10 bases in the middle. The CDR3 DNA reads as TGTGCCAGCACTGGACAGTATAGCAATCAGCCCCAGCATTTT. Translation gives CASTGQYSNQPQHF.

The chain combines TRBV3-1 (or the pseudogene TRBV3-2) with TRBJ2-7, with D tentatively TRBD2 (5 bases). Trimming shortened V by 1 base and J by 7 bases, and 8 bases separated the two germline ends. This CDR3 contains 12 residues. Germline loops: CDR1 LGHDT, CDR2 YNNKEL (reference sequence). This chain's CDR3 is CASSQAGLEQYF. CDR3 sequence (DNA): TGTGCCAGCAGCCAAGCTGGACTTGAGCAGTACTTC.

This clone was seen a single time. This chain connects TRBV7-8 to TRBJ1-1, with a possible D match to TRBD1 (5 bases). CDR3 length: 14 amino acids. Germline lookup yields CDR1 SGHVS and CDR2 FQNEAQ. V dropped 5 bases and J dropped 0 bases, with 10 bases sitting between them. CDR3: CASSPGHLNTEAFF. In DNA form, the CDR3 reads TGTGCCAGCAGCCCTGGACATTTGAACACTGAAGCTTTCTTT.

A single count supports this clone. This rearrangement joins TRBV12-3 or TRBV12-4 to TRBJ2-1; a weak D match, TRBD1 (5 bases). V lost 1 base to trimming and J lost 12 bases, with 13 bases between them. CDR3 length equals 13 residues. CDR3 sequence reads: CASSLDQGIGQFF. DNA of the CDR3: TGTGCCAGCAGTTTAGATCAGGGTATAGGGCAGTTCTTC.

This sequence joins TRBV10-2 and TRBJ1-6; the D gene is possibly TRBD1 (6 bases). CDR3 length: 16 residues. Germline-derived CDR1 and CDR2 are WSHSY and SAAADI. The V and J ends lost 6 bases and 2 bases respectively, with 14 bases between them. DNA of the CDR3: TGCGCCAGCAGCAACAGGGCCTGGACCTATAATTCACCCCTCCACTTT. This translates into CASSNRAWTYNSPLHF.

This clone was observed a few times. The chain employs TRBV14 and TRBJ2-1, with 7 bases identical to TRBD1. The ends lost 7 bases at V and 8 bases at J; junction bases unmatched: 11. Germline V lookup: CDR1 SGHDN, CDR2 FVKESK. The CDR3 loop spans 14 amino acids. The CDR3 sequence: CASNRNRGIDEQFF. In DNA form, the CDR3 reads TGTGCCAGCAACCGAAACAGGGGTATCGATGAGCAGTTCTTC. The complete variable domain, with remaining parts taken from reference TRBV14 and TRBJ2-1, reads EAGVTQFPSHSVIEKGQTVTLRCDPISGHDNLYWYRRVMGKEIKFLLHFVKESKQDESGMPNNRFLAERTGGTYSTLKVQPAELEDSGVYFCASNRNRGIDEQFFGPGTRLTVL.

As regards this clone: Other DNA sequences in this specimen translate into the identical CDR3. V is TRBV5-1 and J is TRBJ1-1, with a possible D match to TRBD1 (6 bases). Germline values: CDR1 SGHRS, CDR2 YFSETQ. Trimming took 3 bases from V and 4 from J, leaving 10 bases between them. The CDR3 has 13 residues. Written as DNA, the CDR3 is TGCGCCAGCAGCTCTCAGGGGTCCACTGAAGCTTTCTTT. Its protein is CASSSQGSTEAFF.

This chain connects TRBV11-2 to TRBJ1-3; TRBD1 matches 7 bases. Germline V gives CDR1 SGHAT, CDR2 FQNNGV. V lost 7 bases and J lost 0; bases outside the gene matches: 3. The CDR3 totals 14 residues. The chain's CDR3 is CASTHRGSGNTIYF. In DNA, the CDR3 is TGTGCCAGCACACACAGGGGCTCTGGAAACACCATATATTTT.

The chain links TRBV11-3 to TRBJ2-1; D is unresolved. The ends were cut back, 5 bases at V and 5 bases at J, with 13 bases in the middle. The CDR3 runs to 14 residues. Per the germline V gene, CDR1 is SGHNT and CDR2 is YENEEA. This CDR3 is CASSLLGEHNEQFF. CDR3 nucleotides: TGTGCCAGCAGCCTCCTAGGAGAGCACAATGAGCAGTTCTTC.